What follows is one T cell receptor beta chain and its context. Antigen unknown. From the 5' RACE reads, TCRdb called clonotypes with MiXCR, one entry per CDR3 protein. The sample yields around 87,000 distinct CDR3 sequences, 12% seen once. This entry comes from a study of spatial heterogeneity in lung cancer. Study-wide results and limits: Blood carried ubiquitous expanded tumor TCRs more at resection than follow-up.

The sample's time point: sample taken at primary tumor resection. No cells were sorted before sequencing. The whole RNA sequenced was extracted from tumor, nontumor lung or frozen PBMC. This receptor was obtained from a male donor with early-stage non-small cell lung cancer. The material sequenced was PBMCs, taken at surgery.

CDR3 DNA sequence: TGTGCCAGCAGACGGGGACCGACTAATTTAGCTTTCTTT. Protein sequence: CASRRGPTNLAFF. The chain couples TRBV12-3 or TRBV12-4 to TRBJ1-1, with D tentatively TRBD1 (5 bases). Between the trimmed V and J ends, which lost 6 bases and 10 bases, there was a span of 18 bases. This CDR3 has 13 amino acids.